This TCR beta chain was identified in a study of T cell repertoires in cytomegalovirus infection. TCRdb re-called the reads through MiXCR, storing one row per CDR3 protein. This table has more than 650,000 distinct CDR3 sequences, approximately 34% appearing once. Germline V gene data show CDR1 as MNHNS and CDR2 as SASEGT. Trimming left V 5 bases short and J 1 base short, with 9 bases between. This CDR3 spans 14 amino acids. Regarding the study as a whole: Cumulative public TCR beta family frequency identified carriers of CMV plus the relevant HLA. The ex vivo response was dominated by HLA-C-restricted CMV-specific TCR beta clonotypes.

Turning to this clonotype: What it binds is not known.

The sequenced sample consisted of PBMCs. The TCR originated in a human donor in good health (CMV status not recorded). Some clones in this sample may be carry-over from other donors' samples. V is TRBV6-1 and J is TRBJ1-5; D is unresolved. CDR3 sequence: CASSKTLSNQPQHF. CDR3 DNA sequence: TGTGCCAGCAGTAAAACCTTGAGCAATCAGCCCCAGCATTTT.